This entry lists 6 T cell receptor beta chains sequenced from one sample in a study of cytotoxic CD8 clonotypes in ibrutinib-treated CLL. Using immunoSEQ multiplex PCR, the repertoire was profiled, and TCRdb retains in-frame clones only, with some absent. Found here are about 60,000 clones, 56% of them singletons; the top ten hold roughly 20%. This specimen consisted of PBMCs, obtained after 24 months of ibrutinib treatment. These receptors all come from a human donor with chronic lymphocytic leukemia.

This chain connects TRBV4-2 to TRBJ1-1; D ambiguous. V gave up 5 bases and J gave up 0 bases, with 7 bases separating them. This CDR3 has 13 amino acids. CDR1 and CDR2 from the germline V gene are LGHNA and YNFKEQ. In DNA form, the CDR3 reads TGTGCCAGCAGCTTGGGAGTGAACACTGAAGCTTTCTTT. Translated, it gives CASSLGVNTEAFF.

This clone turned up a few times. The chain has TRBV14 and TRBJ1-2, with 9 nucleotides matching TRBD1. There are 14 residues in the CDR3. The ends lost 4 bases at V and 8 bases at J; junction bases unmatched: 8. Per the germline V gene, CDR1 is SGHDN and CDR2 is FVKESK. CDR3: CASSRNDRGYGYTF. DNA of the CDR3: TGTGCCAGCAGCCGGAACGACAGGGGGTACGGCTACACCTTC.

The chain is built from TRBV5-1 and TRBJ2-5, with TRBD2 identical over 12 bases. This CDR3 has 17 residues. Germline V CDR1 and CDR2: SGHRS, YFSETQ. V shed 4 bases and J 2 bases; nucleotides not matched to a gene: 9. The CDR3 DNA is TGCGCCAGCAGCAAGCTAGCGGGAGGGCCAGGACAAGAGACCCAGTACTTC. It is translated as CASSKLAGGPGQETQYF.

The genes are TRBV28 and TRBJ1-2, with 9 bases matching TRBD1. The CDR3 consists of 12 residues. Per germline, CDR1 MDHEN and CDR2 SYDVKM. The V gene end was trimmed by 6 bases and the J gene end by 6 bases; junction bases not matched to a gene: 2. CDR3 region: CASRRQGDGYTF. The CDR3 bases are TGTGCCAGCAGGAGACAGGGGGATGGCTACACCTTC.

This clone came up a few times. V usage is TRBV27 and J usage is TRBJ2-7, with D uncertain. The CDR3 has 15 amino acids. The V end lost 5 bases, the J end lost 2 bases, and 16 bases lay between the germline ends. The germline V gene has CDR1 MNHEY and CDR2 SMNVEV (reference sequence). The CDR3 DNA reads TGTGCCAGCAGTCCCGAATCCCGGGTACCCTACGAGCAGTACGTC. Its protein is CASSPESRVPYEQYV.

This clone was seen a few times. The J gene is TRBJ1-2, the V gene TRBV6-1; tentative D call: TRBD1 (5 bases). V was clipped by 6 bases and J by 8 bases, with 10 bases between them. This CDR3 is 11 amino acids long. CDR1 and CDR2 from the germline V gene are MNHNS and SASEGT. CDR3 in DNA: TGTGCCAGCAGGGCCGGGGACGGCTACACCTTC. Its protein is CASRAGDGYTF.